The 6 T cell receptor beta chains given below trace back to one sample, sequenced in a study of long-term antiretroviral therapy in people with HIV. The libraries were made with immunoSEQ v3.0 at survey level. The repertoire was sequenced with immunoSEQ multiplex PCR; TCRdb's copy has only in-frame clones and lacks some. The profile shows about 27,000 clones, almost 80% of them singletons. This sample comprised unsorted PBMCs, obtained 2.1 years after starting antiretroviral therapy. The receptors shown here come from a man aged 30-40 years with HIV.

This clone has just one count. The rearrangement uses TRBV9 and TRBJ1-5, with D uncertain. V lost 4 bases, J lost 5 bases, and 13 bases lay in between. This CDR3 is 14 amino acids long. Looked up from germline, CDR1 is SGDLS and CDR2 is YYNGEE. CDR3 residues: CASSPHSSDQPQHF. The CDR3, as DNA: TGTGCCAGCAGCCCCCACTCGTCGGATCAGCCCCAGCATTTT.

The chain's CDR3 is CASTLQGARTEAFF. The CDR3 DNA sequence: TGTGCCAGCACCCTCCAGGGGGCGCGAACTGAAGCTTTCTTT. The gene calls are TRBV7-2 and TRBJ1-1, with 8 bases lining up with TRBD1. CDR3 length: 14 residues. The junction had 9 bases not matched to a gene; V was cut back by 7 bases and J by 5 bases. Germline V CDR1 and CDR2: SGHTA, FQGNSA.

The chain carries TRBV2 and TRBJ2-7, with 7 bases that match TRBD2. The V and J ends lost 3 bases and 3 bases, in that order; junction bases with no gene match: 11. The CDR3 is 16 amino acids. Germline V gene data show CDR1 as SNHLY and CDR2 as FYNNEI. The chain's CDR3 is CASSDPWAGRGYEQYF. CDR3 nucleotides: TGTGCCAGCAGTGATCCCTGGGCGGGGAGGGGCTACGAGCAGTACTTC.

This chain joins TRBV5-1 and TRBJ2-2; D possibly corresponds to TRBD1 (6 bases). Trimming cost V 4 bases and J 8 bases, with 15 bases left between them. The V gene's germline CDR1 is SGHRS and CDR2 YFSETQ. The CDR3 loop spans 14 amino acids. The CDR3: CASSPDWDIGELFF. CDR3 nucleotides: TGCGCCAGCAGCCCTGACTGGGACATTGGGGAGCTGTTTTTT.

The chain carries TRBV7-2 and TRBJ1-2, with D tentatively TRBD1 (6 bases). CDR3 length: 15 amino acids. Germline CDR1 reads SGHTA; CDR2 reads FQGNSA. V dropped 4 bases and J dropped 0 bases, with 12 bases sitting between them. The CDR3 here is CASSSGGSANYGYTF. CDR3 bases: TGTGCCAGCAGCTCGGGGGGCTCCGCTAACTATGGCTACACCTTC.

In this sample, this clone turned up a few times. One junction end does not reproduce the germline sequence, and a read error may be involved. This chain uses TRBV6-1 with TRBJ1-2, with 8 bases that match TRBD1. Per the germline V gene, CDR1 is MNHNS and CDR2 is SASEGT. This CDR3 comprises 14 residues. Written as DNA, the CDR3 is TGCGCCAGCAGCGCTGGGACAGGCACCTATGGCTACACCTTC. Its translation: CASSAGTGTYGYTF.